The clone carrying this TCR beta chain has ten or more counts. Its antigen is still unknown. Amplification yielded TCR beta CDR3 regions, with RNA transcripts as the source. HTBI primers were the set used in a first-round RT-PCR of the TCR CDR3. TCRdb re-analysed the multiplex PCR reads in MiXCR, keeping a single row per CDR3 protein. The data hold some 500,000 distinct CDR3 sequences, with approximately 14% observed a single time. Losses at the gene ends were 2 bases for V and 7 bases for J; bases not matched to a gene: 7. This CDR3 comprises 16 residues. The data belong to a study of T cells in Graves' hyperthyroidism and ophthalmopathy. About the study: Pretreatment peripheral blood was obtained at initial diagnosis. Study outcomes and limitations: Among thyroid clonotypes expanded above 0.001, most also appeared in blood.

This sequence originates from a young woman with Graves' hyperthyroidism. The V call is TRBV12-3 or TRBV12-4, the J call TRBJ2-2, with TRBD2 matching 10 bases. Sequencing was performed on blood. The DNA of the CDR3 is TGTGCCAGCAGTTTAAGTCTAGCGGGAGCTTACGGGGAGCTGTTTTTT. Protein sequence: CASSLSLAGAYGELFF.